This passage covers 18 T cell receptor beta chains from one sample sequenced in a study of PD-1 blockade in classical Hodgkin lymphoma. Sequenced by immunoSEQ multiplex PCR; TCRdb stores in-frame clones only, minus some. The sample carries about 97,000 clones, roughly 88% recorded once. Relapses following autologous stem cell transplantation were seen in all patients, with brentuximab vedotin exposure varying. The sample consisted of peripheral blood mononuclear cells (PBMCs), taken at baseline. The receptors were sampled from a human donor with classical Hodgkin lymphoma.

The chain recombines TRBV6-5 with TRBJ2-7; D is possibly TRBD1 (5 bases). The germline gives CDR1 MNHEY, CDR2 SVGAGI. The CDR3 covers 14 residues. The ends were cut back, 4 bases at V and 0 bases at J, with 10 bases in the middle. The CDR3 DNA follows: TGTGCCAGCAGTTCGTCAGGGATCTCCTACGAGCAGTACTTC. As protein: CASSSSGISYEQYF.

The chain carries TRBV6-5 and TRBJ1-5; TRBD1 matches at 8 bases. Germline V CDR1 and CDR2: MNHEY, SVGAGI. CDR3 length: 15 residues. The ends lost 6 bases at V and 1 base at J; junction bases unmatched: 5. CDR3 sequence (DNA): TGTGCCAGCAGGGCGACAGGGGTCAGCAATCAGCCCCAGCATTTT. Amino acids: CASRATGVSNQPQHF.

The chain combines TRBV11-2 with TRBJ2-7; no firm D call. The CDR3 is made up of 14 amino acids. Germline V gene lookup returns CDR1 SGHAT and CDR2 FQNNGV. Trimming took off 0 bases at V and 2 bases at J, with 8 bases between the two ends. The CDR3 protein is CASSLDGVPYEQYF. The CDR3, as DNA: TGTGCCAGCAGCTTAGATGGGGTTCCCTACGAGCAGTACTTC. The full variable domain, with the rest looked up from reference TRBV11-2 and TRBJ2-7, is EAGVAQSPRYKIIEKRQSVAFWCNPISGHATLYWYQQILGQGPKLLIQFQNNGVVDDSQLPKDRFSAERLKGVDSTLKIQPAKLEDSAVYLCASSLDGVPYEQYFGPGTRLTVT.

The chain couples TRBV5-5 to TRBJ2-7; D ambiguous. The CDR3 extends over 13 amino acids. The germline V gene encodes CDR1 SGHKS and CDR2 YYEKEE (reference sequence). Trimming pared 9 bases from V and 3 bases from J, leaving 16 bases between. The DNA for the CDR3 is TGTGCCACCCAGGTCGAAGTCAACTACGAGCAGTACTTC. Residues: CATQVEVNYEQYF.

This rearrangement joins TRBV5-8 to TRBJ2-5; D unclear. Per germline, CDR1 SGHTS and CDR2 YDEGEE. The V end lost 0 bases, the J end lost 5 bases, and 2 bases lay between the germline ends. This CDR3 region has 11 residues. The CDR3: CASSLVETQYF. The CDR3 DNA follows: TGTGCCAGCAGCTTGGTTGAGACCCAGTACTTC. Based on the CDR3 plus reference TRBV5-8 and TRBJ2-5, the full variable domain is EAGVTQSPTHLIKTRGQQATLRCSPISGHTSVYWYQQALGLGLQFLLWYDEGEERNRGNFPPRFSGRQFPNYSSELNVNALELEDSALYLCASSLVETQYFGPGTRLLVL.

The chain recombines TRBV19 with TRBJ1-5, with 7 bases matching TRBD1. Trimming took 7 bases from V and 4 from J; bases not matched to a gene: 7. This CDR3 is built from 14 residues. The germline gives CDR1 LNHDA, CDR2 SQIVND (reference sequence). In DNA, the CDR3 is TGTGCCAGTACCCAGACAGGGTTGAATCAGCCCCAGCATTTT. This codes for CASTQTGLNQPQHF.

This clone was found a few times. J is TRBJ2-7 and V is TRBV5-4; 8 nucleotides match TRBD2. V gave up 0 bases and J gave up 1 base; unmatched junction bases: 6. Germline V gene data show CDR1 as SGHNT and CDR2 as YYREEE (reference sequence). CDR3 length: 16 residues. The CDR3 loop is CASSLDSGRASYEQYF. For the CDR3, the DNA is TGTGCCAGCAGCTTGGACAGCGGGAGAGCTTCCTACGAGCAGTACTTC.

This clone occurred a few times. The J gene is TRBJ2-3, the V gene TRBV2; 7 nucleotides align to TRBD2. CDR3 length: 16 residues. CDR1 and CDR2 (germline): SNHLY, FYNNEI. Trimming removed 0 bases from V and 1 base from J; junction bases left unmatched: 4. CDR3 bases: TGTGCCAGCAGTGAAGCGGGAGGGGCTCGCACAGATACGCAGTATTTT. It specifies CASSEAGGARTDTQYF. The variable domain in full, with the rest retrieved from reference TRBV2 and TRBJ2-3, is EPEVTQTPSHQVTQMGQEVILRCVPISNHLYFYWYRQILGQKVEFLVSFYNNEISEKSEIFDDQFSVERPDGSNFTLKIRSTKLEDSAMYFCASSEAGGARTDTQYFGPGTRLTVL.

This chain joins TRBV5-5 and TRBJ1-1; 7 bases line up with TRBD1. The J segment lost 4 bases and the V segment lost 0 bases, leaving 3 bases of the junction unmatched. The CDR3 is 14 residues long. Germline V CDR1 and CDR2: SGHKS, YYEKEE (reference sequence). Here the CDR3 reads CASSLEGASTEAFF. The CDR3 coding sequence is TGTGCCAGCAGCTTGGAGGGGGCAAGCACTGAAGCTTTCTTT.

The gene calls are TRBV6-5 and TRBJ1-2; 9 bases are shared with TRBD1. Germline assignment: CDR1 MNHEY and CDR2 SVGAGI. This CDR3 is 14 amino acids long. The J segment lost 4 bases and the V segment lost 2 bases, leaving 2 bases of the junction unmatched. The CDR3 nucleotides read TGTGCCAGCAGTTACGGGACAGGGCTCTATGGCTACACCTTC. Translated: CASSYGTGLYGYTF.

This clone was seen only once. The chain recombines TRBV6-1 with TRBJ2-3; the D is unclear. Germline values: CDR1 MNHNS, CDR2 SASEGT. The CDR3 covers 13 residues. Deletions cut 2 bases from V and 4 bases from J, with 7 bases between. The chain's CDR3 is CASSEFYADTQYF. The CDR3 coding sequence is TGTGCCAGCAGTGAATTTTATGCAGATACGCAGTATTTT.

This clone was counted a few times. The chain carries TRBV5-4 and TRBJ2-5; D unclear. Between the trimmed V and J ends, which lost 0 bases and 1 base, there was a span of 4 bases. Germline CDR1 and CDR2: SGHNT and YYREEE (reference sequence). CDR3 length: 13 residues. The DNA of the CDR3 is TGTGCCAGCAGCTTGGACTCCCAAGAGACCCAGTACTTC. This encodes CASSLDSQETQYF. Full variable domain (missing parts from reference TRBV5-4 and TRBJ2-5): ETGVTQSPTHLIKTRGQQVTLRCSSQSGHNTVSWYQQALGQGPQFIFQYYREEENGRGNFPPRFSGLQFPNYSSELNVNALELDDSALYLCASSLDSQETQYFGPGTRLLVL.

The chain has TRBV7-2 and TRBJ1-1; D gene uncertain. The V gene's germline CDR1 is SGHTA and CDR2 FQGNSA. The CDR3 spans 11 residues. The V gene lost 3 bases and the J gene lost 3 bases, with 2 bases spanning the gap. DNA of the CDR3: TGTGCCAGCAGCTTCTACACTGAAGCTTTCTTT. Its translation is CASSFYTEAFF.

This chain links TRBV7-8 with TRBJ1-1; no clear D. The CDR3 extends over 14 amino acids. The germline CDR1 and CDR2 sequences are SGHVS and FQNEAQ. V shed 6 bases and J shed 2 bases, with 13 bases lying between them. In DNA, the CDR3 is TGTGCCAGCAGTTACTACGGTTTTAACACTGAAGCTTTCTTT. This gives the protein CASSYYGFNTEAFF.

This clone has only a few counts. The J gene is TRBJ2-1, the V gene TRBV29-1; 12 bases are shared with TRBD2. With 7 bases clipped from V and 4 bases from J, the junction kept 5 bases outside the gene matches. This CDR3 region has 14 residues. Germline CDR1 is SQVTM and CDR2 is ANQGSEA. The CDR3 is CSATTSGSYNEQFF. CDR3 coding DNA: TGCAGCGCGACGACTAGCGGGAGTTACAATGAGCAGTTCTTC.

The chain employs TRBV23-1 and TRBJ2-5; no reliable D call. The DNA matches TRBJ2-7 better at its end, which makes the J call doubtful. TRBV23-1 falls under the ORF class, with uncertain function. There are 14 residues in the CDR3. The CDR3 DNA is TGCGCCAGCAGTCAAAAAGTGTCGGACTACGAGCAGTACTTC. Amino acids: CASSQKVSDYEQYF.

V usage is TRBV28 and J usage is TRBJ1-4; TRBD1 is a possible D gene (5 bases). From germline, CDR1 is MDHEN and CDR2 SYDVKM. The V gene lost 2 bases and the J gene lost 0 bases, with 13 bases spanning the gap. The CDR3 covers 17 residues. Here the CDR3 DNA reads TGTGCCAGCAGTTTAGGCGGGGGGATTGCAACTAATGAAAAACTGTTTTTT. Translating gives CASSLGGGIATNEKLFF.

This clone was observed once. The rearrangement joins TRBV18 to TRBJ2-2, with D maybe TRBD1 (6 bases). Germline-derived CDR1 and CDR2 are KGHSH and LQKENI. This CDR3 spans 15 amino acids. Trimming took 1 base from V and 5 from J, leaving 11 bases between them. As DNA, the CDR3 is TGTGCCAGCTCACCACTGGCAGGGGTGACCGGGGAGCTGTTTTTT. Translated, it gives CASSPLAGVTGELFF.